A single sample gave rise to the 21 T cell receptor beta chains below, sequenced in a study of blood T cell repertoires in COVID-19. Sequenced by immunoSEQ multiplex PCR; TCRdb stores in-frame clones only, minus some. The sample consists of just over 650,000 clones, 75% to 90% of them appearing once. Input material: peripheral blood. The receptors were sampled from a young woman with acute or convalescent COVID-19.

The V and J genes are TRBV6-5 and TRBJ2-3, with TRBD1 as a possible D gene (6 bases). The germline gives CDR1 MNHEY, CDR2 SVGAGI. Trimming took off 7 bases at V and 3 bases at J, with 14 bases between the two ends. This CDR3 is built from 14 residues. The CDR3 protein is CASTVGRGTDTQYF. The CDR3 DNA sequence: TGTGCCAGCACCGTCGGCAGGGGTACAGATACGCAGTATTTT.

The chain uses TRBV19 and TRBJ1-5, with 8 bases fitting TRBD1. The CDR3 sequence is 16 residues long. V was pared by 4 bases and J by 2 bases, with 7 bases of the junction left unmatched. Looked up from germline, CDR1 is LNHDA and CDR2 is SQIVND (reference sequence). The CDR3 is CASSTRTDRGNQPQHF. The CDR3 region has the DNA TGTGCCAGTAGTACCCGAACGGACAGGGGCAATCAGCCCCAGCATTTT.

The chain recombines TRBV30 with TRBJ2-7, with D maybe TRBD1 (6 bases). CDR3 size: 14 residues. CDR1 and CDR2 (germline): GTSNPN, SVGIG (reference sequence). V shed 3 bases and J shed 6 bases, with 18 bases lying between them. CDR3 protein: CAWRPQGTLIEQYF. The CDR3 nucleotides read TGTGCCTGGAGGCCTCAGGGGACCCTCATCGAGCAGTACTTC.

The DNA of the CDR3 is TGTGCCAGCCGCCGCCTCGGGCAGGACGGGGGTGAAGCTTTCTTT. Its protein product is CASRRLGQDGGEAFF. This sequence joins TRBV27 and TRBJ1-1; tentatively, D is TRBD1 (5 bases). Germline CDR1 MNHEY, CDR2 SMNVEV (reference sequence). The V end lost 8 bases, the J end lost 7 bases, and 23 bases lay between the germline ends. The CDR3 length is 15 residues.

This clone was counted a single time. The J gene is TRBJ2-3, the V gene TRBV7-9; TRBD2 matches at 9 bases. Germline assignment: CDR1 SEHNR and CDR2 FQNEAQ (reference sequence). CDR3 length equals 16 residues. The junction had 9 bases not matched to a gene; V was cut back by 4 bases and J by 4 bases. The CDR3: CASSSHLGGGADTQYF. As DNA, the CDR3 is TGTGCCAGCAGCTCCCATTTAGGCGGGGGGGCAGATACGCAGTATTTT.

This rearrangement joins TRBV10-2 to TRBJ1-2; 7 bases agree with TRBD1. V shed 6 bases, J shed 4 bases, and the junction held 8 bases outside the gene matches. The CDR3 length is 14 residues. Germline V CDR1 and CDR2: WSHSY, SAAADI. CDR3 coding DNA: TGCGCCAGCAGCTCCTCCGGGACAGTCTATGGCTACACCTTC. Its protein is CASSSSGTVYGYTF.

The chain carries TRBV6-5 and TRBJ2-2; TRBD1 matches 8 bases. This CDR3 spans 15 amino acids. Losses at the gene ends were 2 bases for V and 3 bases for J; bases not matched to a gene: 2. Germline V gives CDR1 MNHEY, CDR2 SVGAGI. The CDR3 protein is CASSYQQGDTGELFF. The CDR3 coding sequence is TGTGCCAGCAGTTACCAACAGGGGGACACCGGGGAGCTGTTTTTT.

This chain uses TRBV6-5 with TRBJ1-2; D is uncertain. Germline V gives CDR1 MNHEY, CDR2 SVGAGI. Between the trimmed V and J ends, which lost 0 bases and 8 bases, there was a span of 13 bases. This CDR3 spans 14 amino acids. CDR3: CASSYSPAGEGYTF. In DNA form, the CDR3 reads TGTGCCAGCAGTTACTCTCCGGCTGGGGAGGGCTACACCTTC.

The chain employs TRBV9 and TRBJ1-1; D gene uncertain. Germline V gene lookup returns CDR1 SGDLS and CDR2 YYNGEE. Trimming took off 3 bases at V and 1 base at J, with 10 bases between the two ends. This CDR3 is 14 amino acids long. The CDR3 loop reads CASSGGEGNTEAFF. CDR3 DNA: TGTGCCAGCAGCGGGGGAGAGGGGAACACTGAAGCTTTCTTT.

This clone was counted once. This chain uses TRBV11-1 with TRBJ1-3; D is undetermined. Trimming left V 5 bases short and J 2 bases short, with 10 bases between. Per the germline V gene, CDR1 is SGHAT and CDR2 is FQDESV (reference sequence). There are 14 residues in the CDR3. CDR3: CASSGVGTGNTIYF. As DNA, the CDR3 is TGTGCCAGCAGCGGGGTCGGGACTGGAAACACCATATATTTT.

This clone was recorded once. This chain uses TRBV7-3 with TRBJ1-2; 7 positions match TRBD1. V dropped 3 bases and J dropped 0; count of bases not matched to a gene: 7. Germline V gene lookup returns CDR1 SGHTA and CDR2 FQGTGA. The CDR3 has 16 amino acids. The CDR3 nucleotides read TGTGCCAGCAGCTTTTCGGGCAGGGGGACTAACTATGGCTACACCTTC. It codes for CASSFSGRGTNYGYTF.

The rearrangement links TRBV7-2 to TRBJ2-7, with 7 bases identical to TRBD2. Unmatched junction bases numbered 7, after V lost 5 bases and J lost 3 bases. Germline assignment: CDR1 SGHTA and CDR2 FQGNSA. The CDR3 is 14 residues long. For the CDR3, the DNA is TGTGCCAGCAGCACTAGGCGGGGGAGCTACGAGCAGTACTTC. Translating it yields CASSTRRGSYEQYF.

The gene calls are TRBV24-1 and TRBJ2-1; D remains unclear. V was trimmed by 5 bases and J by 8 bases, leaving 12 bases between them. This CDR3 contains 13 residues. CDR1 KGHDR and CDR2 SFDVKD come from the germline V gene. CDR3 sequence reads: CATSADTDDEQFF. The CDR3 nucleotides read TGTGCCACCAGTGCCGACACAGACGATGAGCAGTTCTTC.

The chain has TRBV9 and TRBJ2-6, with TRBD1 as a possible D gene (6 bases). The CDR3 sequence is 16 residues long. Germline values: CDR1 SGDLS, CDR2 YYNGEE. V was cut by 4 bases and J by 1 base, with 12 bases left in between. CDR3: CASSPGHLSGANVLTF. The CDR3 bases are TGTGCCAGCAGCCCGGGACACCTTTCTGGGGCCAACGTCCTGACTTTC.

V usage is TRBV11-2 and J usage is TRBJ2-5, with 13 positions matching TRBD2. The CDR3 is made up of 17 amino acids. From germline, CDR1 is SGHAT and CDR2 FQNNGV. The V segment lost 5 bases and the J segment 5 bases; nucleotides outside the gene matches: 11. CDR3 amino acids: CASSPLAGGQLRETQYF. The CDR3 nucleotides read TGTGCCAGCAGCCCACTAGCGGGGGGGCAACTTAGGGAGACCCAGTACTTC.

The V call is TRBV4-3, the J call TRBJ2-3; 12 bases fit TRBD2. The length of the CDR3 is 18 residues. Per germline, CDR1 LGHNA and CDR2 YSLEER. Trimming removed 2 bases from V and 3 bases from J; junction bases left unmatched: 9. CDR3 bases: TGCGCCAGCAGCCAACTAGCGGGGGGGCTTCTCCGGACAGATACGCAGTATTTT. Its protein product is CASSQLAGGLLRTDTQYF.

Concerning this clone: Other DNA sequences in this sample translate to the same CDR3. V is TRBV18 and J is TRBJ2-3; the D gene is possibly TRBD2 (5 bases). The germline CDR1 and CDR2 sequences are KGHSH and LQKENI. Trimming shortened V by 3 bases and J by 0 bases, and 10 bases separated the two germline ends. CDR3 length equals 15 residues. The CDR3 here is CASSPQSGSTDTQYF. The DNA of the CDR3 is TGTGCCAGCTCACCTCAAAGCGGTAGCACAGATACGCAGTATTTT.

This chain connects TRBV7-9 to TRBJ1-6; possible D gene TRBD1, 5 bases. CDR3 size: 13 residues. Trimming took off 4 bases at V and 6 bases at J, with 7 bases between the two ends. The V gene's germline CDR1 is SEHNR and CDR2 FQNEAQ (reference sequence). CDR3: CASSWGVNSPLHF. Here the CDR3 DNA reads TGTGCCAGCAGCTGGGGGGTTAATTCACCCCTCCACTTT.

The chain employs TRBV19 and TRBJ1-4; 7 bases line up with TRBD1. The CDR3 is 14 amino acids. Germline assignment: CDR1 LNHDA and CDR2 SQIVND (reference sequence). V was pared by 3 bases and J by 6 bases, with 4 bases of the junction left unmatched. CDR3 bases: TGTGCCAGTAGTATCAGAGGGGGCGATGAAAAACTGTTTTTT. It encodes CASSIRGGDEKLFF.

This chain uses TRBV6-5 with TRBJ2-7; 8 bases are shared with TRBD1. This CDR3 is built from 15 residues. V gave up 5 bases and J gave up 3 bases; unmatched junction bases: 9. The germline gives CDR1 MNHEY, CDR2 SVGAGI. The CDR3 protein is CASSPPGQGYYEQYF. For the CDR3, the DNA is TGTGCCAGCAGTCCCCCCGGACAGGGTTACTACGAGCAGTACTTC.

On this clone: The same CDR3 can be traced to other DNA sequences in this sample. The rearrangement links TRBV19 to TRBJ1-4, with 9 bases lining up with TRBD1. V lost 6 bases to trimming and J lost 8 bases; unmatched junction nucleotides: 7. The germline CDR1 and CDR2 sequences are LNHDA and SQIVND (reference sequence). CDR3 length equals 14 residues. The DNA for the CDR3 is TGTGCCAGTAGCGTACAGGGGGCAGGGGAAAAACTGTTTTTT. Protein sequence: CASSVQGAGEKLFF.